Below are 3 T cell receptor beta chains sequenced from a single sample in a study of blood T cell repertoires in COVID-19. Sequencing was performed with immunoSEQ multiplex PCR; in TCRdb, only in-frame clones are kept and a portion is missing. The data show about 230,000 clones, roughly 84% seen once. The sequenced sample consisted of peripheral blood. These receptors originate from a middle-aged woman who had recovered from COVID-19.

The genes are TRBV18 and TRBJ2-7, with 14 bases that match TRBD2. Unmatched junction bases numbered 9, after V lost 3 bases and J lost 2 bases. Germline CDR1 and CDR2: KGHSH and LQKENI. CDR3 length: 18 amino acids. Here the CDR3 reads CASSPHPPTSGGAYEQYF. As DNA, the CDR3 is TGTGCCAGCTCACCCCACCCCCCGACTAGCGGGGGGGCCTACGAGCAGTACTTC. Complete variable domain (other parts from reference TRBV18 and TRBJ2-7): NAGVMQNPRHLVRRRGQEARLRCSPMKGHSHVYWYRQLPEEGLKFMVYLQKENIIDESGMPKERFSAEFPKEGPSILRIQQVVRGDSAAYFCASSPHPPTSGGAYEQYFGPGTRLTVT.

This clone was recorded once. This sample also contains other DNA sequences that code for the same CDR3. This chain uses TRBV9 with TRBJ1-2; 7 bases match TRBD1. J lost 4 bases, V lost 2 bases, and 5 bases had no gene match. The germline CDR1 and CDR2 sequences are SGDLS and YYNGEE. CDR3 length equals 14 residues. The CDR3 here is CASSVQGGGYGYTF. CDR3 in DNA: TGTGCCAGCAGCGTTCAGGGGGGTGGCTATGGCTACACCTTC.

The chain couples TRBV5-1 to TRBJ1-6; D might be TRBD1 (6 bases). V lost 4 bases to trimming and J lost 3 bases, with 8 bases between them. The CDR3 has 14 amino acids. CDR1 and CDR2 (germline): SGHRS, YFSETQ. The CDR3 spells CASSPDSYNSPLHF. CDR3 DNA: TGCGCCAGCAGCCCGGACAGCTATAATTCACCCCTCCACTTT.